These 21 T cell receptor beta chains came from one sample sequenced in a study of cytomegalovirus exposure and HLA in healthy donors. Amplification used 60 Vbeta primers and 13 Jbeta primers. Repertoires were generated with immunoSEQ multiplex PCR, while TCRdb's copy carries only in-frame clones and drops some. The sample lists about 160,000 clones, around 80% occurring once. What was sequenced was PBMCs. These receptors all stem from a male donor in good health and CMV-seropositive.

This chain links TRBV11-2 with TRBJ2-7; TRBD2 is a possible D gene (6 bases). Between the trimmed V and J ends, which lost 5 bases and 7 bases, there was a span of 9 bases. Germline CDR1 SGHAT, CDR2 FQNNGV. The CDR3 has 11 amino acids. The CDR3 loop is CASSRESEQYF. CDR3 sequence (DNA): TGTGCCAGCAGCCGGGAGAGTGAGCAGTACTTC.

This chain links TRBV23-1 with TRBJ2-5; D might be TRBD2 (5 bases). TRBV23-1 is recorded as an ORF, its role being uncertain. This CDR3 is built from 13 residues. V was clipped by 2 bases and J by 5 bases, with 9 bases between them. The CDR3 DNA reads TGCGCCAGCAGTCAACCCCGGAGGGAGACCCAGTACTTC. This encodes CASSQPRRETQYF.

The chain links TRBV13 to TRBJ2-2; TRBD2 matches at 10 bases. Looked up from germline, CDR1 is PRHDT and CDR2 is FYEKMQ (reference sequence). V dropped 0 bases and J dropped 3; count of bases not matched to a gene: 1. This CDR3 has 16 amino acids. DNA of the CDR3: TGTGCCAGCAGCTTAGGGCTAGCGGGAGACACCGGGGAGCTGTTTTTT. This translates into CASSLGLAGDTGELFF.

This chain links TRBV4-3 with TRBJ1-4; D perhaps matches TRBD1 (5 bases). The CDR3 length is 16 residues. V dropped 4 bases and J dropped 7 bases, with 19 bases sitting between them. Germline assignment: CDR1 LGHNA and CDR2 YSLEER. This chain's CDR3 is CASSRMGRGGGEKLFF. CDR3 in DNA: TGCGCCAGCAGCCGGATGGGCCGGGGGGGAGGTGAAAAACTGTTTTTT.

This rearrangement joins TRBV18 to TRBJ2-1; 10 bases line up with TRBD1. Per germline, CDR1 KGHSH and CDR2 LQKENI. Trimming at V came to 3 bases and at J to 6 bases, leaving 5 bases not matched to a gene. This CDR3 region has 15 residues. The CDR3: CASSPVGQGVNEQFF. In DNA, the CDR3 is TGTGCCAGCTCACCGGTCGGACAGGGGGTCAATGAGCAGTTCTTC.

The chain combines TRBV5-4 with TRBJ2-7; D gene unclear. CDR1 is SGHNT, CDR2 YYREEE, per germline (reference sequence). The length of the CDR3 is 13 residues. V was pared by 4 bases and J by 0 bases, with 8 bases between. This chain's CDR3 is CASSPTHSYEQYF. DNA for the CDR3: TGTGCCAGCAGCCCCACACACTCCTACGAGCAGTACTTC.

The V and J genes are TRBV19 and TRBJ1-1; 11 bases agree with TRBD1. Germline loops: CDR1 LNHDA, CDR2 SQIVND (reference sequence). This CDR3 is 15 amino acids long. The trim removed 7 bases at V and 1 base at J, leaving 5 bases unmatched. The CDR3 reads CASTDRGLGNTEAFF. The DNA for the CDR3 is TGTGCCAGTACGGACAGGGGGCTTGGGAACACTGAAGCTTTCTTT. Full variable domain (outside the CDR3, taken from reference TRBV19 and TRBJ1-1): DGGITQSPKYLFRKEGQNVTLSCEQNLNHDAMYWYRQDPGQGLRLIYYSQIVNDFQKGDIAEGYSVSREKKESFPLTVTSAQKNPTAFYLCASTDRGLGNTEAFFGQGTRLTVV.

In nucleotides, the CDR3 is TGTGCCAGCAGCCTGGGACAGGTTCAAGAGACCCAGTACTTC. It specifies CASSLGQVQETQYF. V usage is TRBV7-9 and J usage is TRBJ2-5, with TRBD1 matching 8 bases. Germline assignment: CDR1 SEHNR and CDR2 FQNEAQ (reference sequence). The length of the CDR3 is 14 residues. J was trimmed by 2 bases and V by 5 bases; bases with no gene match: 4.

The chain combines TRBV18 with TRBJ1-4; D possibly corresponds to TRBD1 (6 bases). Trimming took 2 bases from V and 5 from J, leaving 12 bases between them. There are 15 residues in the CDR3. Germline CDR1 is KGHSH and CDR2 is LQKENI. The CDR3 nucleotides read TGTGCCAGCTCACCAGACCGGGGGGCAAATGAAAAACTGTTTTTT. Protein product: CASSPDRGANEKLFF.

The genes are TRBV5-1 and TRBJ2-1; a possible D gene is TRBD1 (6 bases). This CDR3 is 14 amino acids long. The V gene's germline CDR1 is SGHRS and CDR2 YFSETQ. Trimming cost V 2 bases and J 9 bases, with 15 bases left between them. CDR3 nucleotides: TGCGCCAGCAGCTTTCAACAGGGAAGTGGTGAGCAGTTCTTC. It yields the protein CASSFQQGSGEQFF.

V is TRBV5-6 and J is TRBJ1-2; TRBD1 is a possible D gene (5 bases). The CDR3 covers 13 residues. The germline gives CDR1 SGHDT, CDR2 YYEEEE. V lost 3 bases and J 5 bases, leaving 11 bases between the germline ends. The CDR3, as DNA: TGTGCCAGCAGCTCCCGGGGGGAGTATGGCTACACCTTC. Encoded protein: CASSSRGEYGYTF. Supplemented by reference TRBV5-6 and TRBJ1-2, the full variable domain reads DAGVTQSPTHLIKTRGQQVTLRCSPKSGHDTVSWYQQALGQGPQFIFQYYEEEERQRGNFPDRFSGHQFPNYSSELNVNALLLGDSALYLCASSSRGEYGYTFGSGTRLTVV.

The chain has TRBV6-1 and TRBJ2-5; 10 bases line up with TRBD2. The ends lost 4 bases at V and 0 bases at J; junction bases unmatched: 2. In germline, CDR1 is MNHNS, CDR2 SASEGT. The CDR3 is 15 amino acids. The CDR3 spells CASSGLAGHQETQYF. In nucleotides, the CDR3 is TGTGCCAGCAGTGGACTAGCGGGTCACCAAGAGACCCAGTACTTC.

The rearrangement joins TRBV10-3 to TRBJ2-5, with 8 bases matching TRBD1. This CDR3 spans 13 amino acids. With V trimmed by 6 bases and J by 5 bases, 5 bases remained unmatched. CDR1 ENHRY and CDR2 SYGVKD come from the germline V gene. The DNA for the CDR3 is TGTGCCATCAGGGCAGGGGGCGGGGAGACCCAGTACTTC. Translated, it gives CAIRAGGGETQYF.

The chain employs TRBV7-2 and TRBJ2-3; D possibly corresponds to TRBD1 (5 bases). Per the germline V gene, CDR1 is SGHTA and CDR2 is FQGNSA. The CDR3 runs to 13 residues. The V end lost 0 bases, the J end lost 5 bases, and 6 bases lay between the germline ends. The CDR3 region is CASSLAQGDTQYF. In nucleotides, the CDR3 is TGTGCCAGCAGCTTAGCGCAGGGAGATACGCAGTATTTT.

The chain couples TRBV5-5 to TRBJ1-1; D is unresolved. CDR1 and CDR2 (germline): SGHKS, YYEKEE (reference sequence). CDR3 length equals 14 residues. Trimming cost V 5 bases and J 0 bases, with 11 bases left between them. CDR3 protein: CASSFGGLNTEAFF. In nucleotides, the CDR3 is TGTGCCAGCAGTTTCGGCGGGTTGAACACTGAAGCTTTCTTT.

V usage is TRBV7-2 and J usage is TRBJ1-2; D possibly corresponds to TRBD1 (5 bases). V shed 1 base and J shed 4 bases, with 7 bases lying between them. Germline-derived CDR1 and CDR2 are SGHTA and FQGNSA. This CDR3 contains 13 residues. The CDR3 loop is CASSLGQGYGYTF. The CDR3 coding sequence is TGTGCCAGCAGCTTAGGTCAGGGCTATGGCTACACCTTC.

This clone appeared once. The rearrangement uses TRBV19 and TRBJ2-1; a weak D match, TRBD2 (5 bases). The CDR3 contains 13 residues. With 3 bases removed from V and 7 bases from J, the gap between germline ends came to 10 bases. The V gene's germline CDR1 is LNHDA and CDR2 SQIVND (reference sequence). Here the CDR3 reads CASSIGQRNEQFF. As DNA, the CDR3 is TGTGCCAGTAGTATTGGCCAGCGGAATGAGCAGTTCTTC.

This chain uses TRBV21-1 with TRBJ1-2; the DNA was not used to check the table's D call, TRBD1. TRBV21-1 is flagged as a pseudogene. CDR3 length: 15 amino acids. The CDR3 bases are TGTGCCAGCAGCAAAGGGTGGGCAGGGGTTTATAGCTACACCTTC. Protein: CASSKGWAGVYSYTF.

The V and J genes are TRBV5-1 and TRBJ1-5; D call uncertain. CDR3 length equals 12 residues. The V end was cut by 4 bases, the J end by 8 bases, with 10 bases between. Germline V gives CDR1 SGHRS, CDR2 YFSETQ. CDR3 in DNA: TGCGCCAGCAGCCCCACCGGGGAGCCCCAGCATTTT. Encoded protein: CASSPTGEPQHF.

The chain recombines TRBV11-3 with TRBJ2-7; 9 positions agree with TRBD1. CDR3 length: 15 residues. After removal of 6 bases from V and 4 bases from J, the junction contained 10 bases not matched to a gene. Looked up from germline, CDR1 is SGHNT and CDR2 is YENEEA. CDR3 DNA: TGTGCCAGCAGATACGGGACAGGGTCTAAGTACGAGCAGTACTTC. This encodes CASRYGTGSKYEQYF.

The chain uses TRBV28 and TRBJ2-7, with no clear D. Germline V gene sequence: CDR1 MDHEN, CDR2 SYDVKM. Trimming stripped 6 bases from V and 2 bases from J, with 11 bases between. The CDR3 is made up of 13 amino acids. Written as DNA, the CDR3 is TGTGCCAGCAGCGATACTCCTACCTACGAGCAGTACTTC. Translation: CASSDTPTYEQYF.